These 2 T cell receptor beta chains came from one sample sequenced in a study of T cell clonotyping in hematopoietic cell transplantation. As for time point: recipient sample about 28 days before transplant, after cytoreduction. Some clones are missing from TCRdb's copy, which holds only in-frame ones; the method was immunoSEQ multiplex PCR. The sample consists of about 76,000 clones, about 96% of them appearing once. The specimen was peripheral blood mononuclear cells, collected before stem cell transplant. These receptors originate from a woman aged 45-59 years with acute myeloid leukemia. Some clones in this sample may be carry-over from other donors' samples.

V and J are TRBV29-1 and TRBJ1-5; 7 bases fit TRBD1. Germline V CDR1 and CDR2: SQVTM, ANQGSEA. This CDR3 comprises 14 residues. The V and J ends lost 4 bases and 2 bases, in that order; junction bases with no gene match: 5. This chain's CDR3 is CSVGGTAGNQPQHF. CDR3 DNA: TGCAGCGTTGGGGGGACAGCGGGCAATCAGCCCCAGCATTTT.

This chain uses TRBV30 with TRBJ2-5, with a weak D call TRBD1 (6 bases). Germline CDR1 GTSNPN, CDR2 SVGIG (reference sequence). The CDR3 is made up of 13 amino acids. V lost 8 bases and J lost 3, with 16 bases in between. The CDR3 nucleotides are TGTGCCACTCCGGGACAAGTCGAAGAGACCCAGTACTTC. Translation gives CATPGQVEETQYF.